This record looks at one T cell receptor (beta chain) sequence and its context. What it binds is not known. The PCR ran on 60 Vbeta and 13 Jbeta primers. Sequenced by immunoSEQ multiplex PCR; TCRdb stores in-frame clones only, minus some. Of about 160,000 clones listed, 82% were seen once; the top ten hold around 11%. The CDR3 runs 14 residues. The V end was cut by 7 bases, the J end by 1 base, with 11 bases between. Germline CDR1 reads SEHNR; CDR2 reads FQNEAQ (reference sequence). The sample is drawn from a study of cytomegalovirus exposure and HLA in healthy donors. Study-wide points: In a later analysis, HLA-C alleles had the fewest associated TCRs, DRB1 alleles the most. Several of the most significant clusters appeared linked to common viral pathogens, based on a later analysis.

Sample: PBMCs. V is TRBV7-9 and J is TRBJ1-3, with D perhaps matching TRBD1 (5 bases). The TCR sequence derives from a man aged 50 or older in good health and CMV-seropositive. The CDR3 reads CASNHKGSGNTIYF. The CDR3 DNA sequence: TGTGCCAGCAACCATAAGGGGTCTGGAAACACCATATATTTT.